The sequence of this T cell receptor (beta chain) was determined in a study of cytomegalovirus exposure and HLA in healthy donors (dated 2017 in TCRdb). Concerning the study at large: An earlier analysis of roughly 500 of the donors reported 276 Gb of sequence data and 117 million unique TCR beta sequences from approximately 180 million T cells. About 300 gigabases of sequencing data and 80 million or so unique TCR sequences were included in an early release covering several hundred HLA-typed donors. Of the roughly 390 genotyped donors, 65% to 90% fell in the genetic ancestry cluster associated with self-reported Caucasian donors. The study aimed to test whether signatures of past pathogen exposure could be identified by cataloging public T cell receptors. Using immunosequencing, the study profiled T cell repertoires from 550 to 750 subjects and related those repertoires to cytomegalovirus serostatus. Besides the first cohort of about 730 subjects, a separate validation cohort made up of 120 different subjects was used. High-throughput TCR immunosequencing, statistical association of individual TCRs with disease status, and machine learning were combined to predict cytomegalovirus infection status. To study patterns of TCR occurrence, a later analysis re-analyzed previously published TCR beta repertoires from just over 650 donors and added high-resolution HLA genotyping. Rather than using new phenotypic data, the later analysis identified candidate immune exposures from TCR beta sequences and from how often those sequences occurred across donors. To decide whether each TCR beta V gene segment behaved as functional or pseudogenic, an earlier analysis of some 540 of the donors relied on high-throughput TCR beta sequencing. Donor age, sex, ethnicity and CMV serostatus were compiled together with the repertoire data. In a later genetic analysis, genome-wide SNP genotypes for about 55% of the roughly 700 donors were used, and that subset was treated as a discovery cohort. All discovery cohort repertoires had been generated using a single sequencing platform. HLA typing covered class I and class II loci at four-digit resolution. Typing coverage varied by locus: about 629-630 donors for A, B, C, DRB1 and DQB1; more than 500 for DQA1; some 610 for DPA1; about 450 for DPB1. About 5 DR-DQ haplotypes were handled as single units for association and clustering, since linkage in the cohort was strong. Among around 400 genotyped donors of the cohort, an average of approximately 250,000 unique TCR beta nucleotide sequences were sequenced per donor, roughly a sixth of them non-productive.

Points the paper makes about the study in general: A further reported finding was that TCR beta sequences accurately predicted the HLA-A and HLA-B alleles for most subjects in the first cohort. According to a later genetic analysis, donors in an Asian-associated ancestry cluster had fewer N-insertions in productive TCRs than the approximately 670-donor mean. This cohort had only TCR beta chains sequenced, and the lack of alpha or paired-chain data limited which features could be detected. Because counts were too low, 15 to 20 rarely observed V segments, including chromosome 9 orphons, were excluded from the earlier analysis of about 500 of the donors. While some public TCRs were present in many individuals, most TCR sequences turned up only very rarely across donors. An earlier analysis of 450 to 750 of the donors showed that most TCR beta V segments appeared in productive rearrangements either about 90% or about 30% of the time, which broadly matched IMGT annotations. A few of the identified cytomegalovirus-associated TCR beta chains were confirmed in vitro to be specific for cytomegalovirus antigens. It was suggested by the authors that the approach could potentially be generalized to other disease states and immunological phenotypes. Linkage disequilibrium might explain the correlated functional status among segregating V segments, but an unknown experimental factor could not be excluded. The classifier was reported to diagnose cytomegalovirus status with high specificity and sensitivity in both the original cohort and the validation cohort. Because the 87-base-pair reads could not distinguish some IMGT-functional V segments, including TRBV6-2 and TRBV6-3, those segments were excluded. An association between a missense DCLRE1C variant and V-gene and J-gene trimming of TCR beta chains was found in a later genetic analysis and replicated in an independent cohort. The presence/absence analyses assumed that sequencing depth was roughly uniform across donors, and that assumption may not be true. In a later analysis, several top co-occurrence clusters were reported to appear linked to parvovirus B19, influenza, CMV and Epstein-Barr virus. Assigning TCR associations to individual alleles was difficult when HLA alleles, especially DR and DQ, strongly co-occurred. Because some donors lacked HLA typing at each locus, the association tests relied only on the typed subset. In a later analysis, most CMV-associated TCR beta chains were found to appear HLA-restricted, with HLA associations seemingly driven largely by CMV exposure. A later analysis found that HLA-associated TCR beta chains were more clonally expanded and had lower generation probabilities than equally common non-associated chains. In the study, 150 to 200 TCR beta chains were listed as associated with cytomegalovirus. The sequencing pipeline was judged likely to have produced a cluster of highly shared sequence variants as a technical artifact. For the cohort, immune exposure information was limited to CMV serostatus. In a later analysis, TCR association rates were found to vary across HLA loci, with the most associated TCRs seen for DRB1 alleles and the fewest for HLA-C alleles. A later analysis associated about 17,000 TCR beta sequences with specific HLA alleles at a false discovery rate of 0.05.

In total, approximately 610 healthy bone marrow donors made up the cohort. Cohort members were all nominally healthy when sampled, although unrecorded immune exposures were likely present. The donor was CMV seropositive and was included in the group of 289 seropositive cohort members. A peripheral blood sample was provided by each donor, and peripheral blood mononuclear cells were used for TCR beta sequencing. Genomic DNA extraction from the blood cell samples was performed with the Qiagen DNeasy Blood Extraction Kit. Reading from cysteine to phenylalanine, the CDR3 counts 15 amino acids. The read is trimmed to its CDR3 DNA, 45 bases read in frame from base 1. V is pruned by 7 bases and J by 0 bases, leaving 8 bases of the junction without a gene match. CDR1 and CDR2 are read off the germline V gene as SNHLY and FYNNEI. Library preparation employed the immunoSEQ multiplex PCR assay. For the multiplex PCR, a mixture combining 60 forward primers for TCR Vbeta segments and 13 reverse primers for TCR Jbeta segments was used. The CDR3 region of rearranged TCR beta genes was amplified from genomic DNA with a multiplex PCR assay. The Illumina HiSeq System was used to sequence the amplified TCR beta libraries as 87-base-pair reads. As for the authors' bioinformatics: A later analysis counted tens of millions of unique TCR beta chains across the 550 to 750 repertoires, and some 12 million of these chains were shared by at least two donors. To remove PCR and sequencing errors, raw reads were error-corrected and collapsed into unique sequences using a nearest-neighbor algorithm that merged closely related sequences. Alignment of CDR3 sequences to IMGT reference sequences was used to assign V, D and J gene segments. For a sequence to be retained, at least a six-nucleotide match to both a V gene segment and a J gene segment was required. A rearrangement counted as productive if the CDR3 had no stop codons and remained in frame with V and J, and every other rearrangement counted as non-productive. CDR3 was defined according to IMGT convention as the region running from the second conserved V-encoded cysteine to the conserved J-encoded phenylalanine. The earlier analysis of about 570 of the donors excluded any sequence lacking an unambiguous match to a single V gene segment. In an earlier analysis of several hundred of the donors, V segments were called functional above 56.7% productive rearrangements and were called segregating when the between-donor standard deviation exceeded 5%. To diagnose cytomegalovirus status from the catalog of TCR beta chain sequences, a statistical classification framework was built. In a later analysis, TCR nucleotide sequences were compared against IMGT/GENE-DB human TR gene sequences so that V and J genes could be assigned. A later analysis assigned CDR3 sequences and most-parsimonious VDJ recombination scenarios with the TCRdist pipeline. In a later analysis, every TCR beta chain was defined by the combination of its CDR3 amino acid sequence and its V-gene family, and reads without a unique V-gene family were dropped. As a way to deal with suspected cross-contamination and a sequencing artifact, a later analysis dropped 450 to 700 nucleotide sequences that were highly shared and had low generation probability. In a later analysis, a clonal expansion index for each public chain was calculated from normalized within-repertoire ranks of inferred template counts. In a later analysis, generation probabilities were computed with a VDJ recombination model fitted to out-of-frame rearrangements, and the resulting probabilities were checked against IGoR. In a later analysis, TCR-TCR, TCR-HLA and TCR-CMV co-occurrence was scored with hypergeometric tests, and a repertoire-size bias correction was applied to TCR pairs. False discovery rates were estimated in a later analysis by permuting HLA or CMV assignments 20 times. In a later analysis, co-occurring TCRs were grouped with DBSCAN, and TCRdist sequence similarity was added when clustering was performed within HLA-allele-positive subsets. Repertoires with fewer than 30,000 or more than 120,000 public chains, plus five repertoires with anomalous nucleotide sharing, were excluded from co-occurrence clustering. The clones in this table, taken by TCRdb from immuneACCESS, are in-frame only. Not every clone is retained; where verified, under half of the shortfall comes from an unresolved V gene, and the cause of the rest is unknown. The V and J calls and clone size are taken from that table; D and trimming were inferred from the DNA. The sample records roughly 99,000 clones, 70% to 80% of which are singletons. The top ten clones comprise approximately 3.4% of the sample.

Notes on this clone: This clone's antigen is unknown. The record has no base qualities; no much larger clone is one base away.

The sample consisted of PBMCs. This receptor was obtained from a male donor in good health and CMV-seropositive. The chain is assembled from TRBV2 and TRBJ1-2, with TRBD1 matching 7 junction bases. The DNA is TGTGCCAGCAAGGGGGACAGTCCCCCTAACTATGGCTACACCTTC. Its translation reads: CASKGDSPPNYGYTF.